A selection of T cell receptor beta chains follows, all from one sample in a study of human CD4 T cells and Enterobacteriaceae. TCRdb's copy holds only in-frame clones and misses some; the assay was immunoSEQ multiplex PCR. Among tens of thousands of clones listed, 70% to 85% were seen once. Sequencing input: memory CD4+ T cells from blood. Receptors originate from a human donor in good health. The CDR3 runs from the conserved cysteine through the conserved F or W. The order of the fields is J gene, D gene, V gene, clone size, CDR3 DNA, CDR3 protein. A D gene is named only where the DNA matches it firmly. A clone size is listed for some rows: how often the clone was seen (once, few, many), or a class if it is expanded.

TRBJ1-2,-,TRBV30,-,TGTGCCTGGAGTGTACACGGGACACCCCAGGGCTATGGCTACACCTTC,CAWSVHGTPQGYGYTF
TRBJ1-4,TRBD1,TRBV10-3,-,TGTGCCATCAGACGACAGGGGAACGATGAAAAACTGTTTTTT,CAIRRQGNDEKLFF
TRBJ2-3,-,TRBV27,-,TGTGCCAGCAGTTTACGATGGGGTTTCACAGATACGCAGTATTTT,CASSLRWGFTDTQYF
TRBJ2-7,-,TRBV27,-,TGTGCCAGCAGGGAGCAGGGAGTATGGGGGAACGAGCAGTACTTC,CASREQGVWGNEQYF
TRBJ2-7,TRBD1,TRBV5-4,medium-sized,TGTGCCAGCAGCTGGGACAGGGTCGAGCAGTACTTC,CASSWDRVEQYF
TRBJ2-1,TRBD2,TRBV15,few,TGTGCCACCAGCAGAGATCCTGGGGGAGGGAATGAGCAGTTCTTC,CATSRDPGGGNEQFF
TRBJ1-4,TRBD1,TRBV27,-,TGTGCCAGCAGAAAGACCGGGACAGTCGTAACTAATGAAAAACTGTTTTTT,CASRKTGTVVTNEKLFF
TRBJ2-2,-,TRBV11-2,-,TGTGCCAGCAGCTTAGGTGGCACCGGGGAGCTGTTTTTT,CASSLGGTGELFF
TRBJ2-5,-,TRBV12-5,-,TGTGCTAGTGGTTTGTGGGAGGTGGAGACCCAGTACTTC,CASGLWEVETQYF
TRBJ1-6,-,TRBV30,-,TGTGCCTGGAGGCGGAGGGGAAGTTATAATTCACCCCTCCACTTT,CAWRRRGSYNSPLHF